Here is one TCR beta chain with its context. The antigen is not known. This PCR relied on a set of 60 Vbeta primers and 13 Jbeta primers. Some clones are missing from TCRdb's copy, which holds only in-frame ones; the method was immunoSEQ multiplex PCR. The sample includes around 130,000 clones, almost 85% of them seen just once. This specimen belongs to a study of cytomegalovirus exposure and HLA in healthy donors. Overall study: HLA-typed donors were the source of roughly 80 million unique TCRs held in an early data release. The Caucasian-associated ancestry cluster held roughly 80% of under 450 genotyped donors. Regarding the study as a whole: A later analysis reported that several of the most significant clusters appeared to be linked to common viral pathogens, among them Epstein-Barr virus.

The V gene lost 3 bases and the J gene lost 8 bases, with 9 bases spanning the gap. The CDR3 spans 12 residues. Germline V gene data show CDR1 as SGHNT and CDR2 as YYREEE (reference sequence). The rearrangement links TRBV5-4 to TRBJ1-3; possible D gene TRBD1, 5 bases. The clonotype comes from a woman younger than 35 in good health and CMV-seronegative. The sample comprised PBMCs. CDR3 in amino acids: CASSSGRDTIYF. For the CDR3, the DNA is TGTGCCAGCAGCTCAGGGAGGGACACCATATATTTT.